This T cell receptor beta chain stems from a study of cytomegalovirus exposure and HLA in healthy donors. Germline values: CDR1 MDHEN, CDR2 SYDVKM. This CDR3 is 13 amino acids long. 13 Jbeta primers and 60 Vbeta primers were used for the PCR. TCRdb's table, derived via immunoSEQ multiplex PCR, lists solely in-frame clones and lacks some. The sample has approximately 180,000 clones, 84% seen once. Sequencing used PBMCs. The source of this sequence is a girl aged 10-17 years in good health and CMV-seropositive. The J gene is TRBJ2-5, the V gene TRBV28; D remains unclear. Gene TRBJ2-7 matches the end of the DNA better, so the J call may be wrong. The CDR3 coding sequence is TGTGCCAGCAGTGAGTTCCTAGACTACGAGCAGTACTTC. It encodes CASSEFLDYEQYF.